This is a list of T cell receptor beta chains from one sample in a study of Ad26.COV2.S vaccination and SARS-CoV-2 variants. Libraries were prepared by immunoSEQ multiplex PCR; TCRdb keeps only in-frame clonotypes and omits some of them. This table has about 350,000 clones, roughly 91% appearing once. The input for sequencing was peripheral blood, taken in a trial of Ad26.COV2.S vaccine versus placebo. All receptors come from a person aged 18-60 years who received the Ad26.COV2.S COVID-19 vaccine or a placebo. The CDR3 runs from the conserved cysteine through the conserved F or W. A D gene is named only where the DNA matches it firmly. Clone size is shown for a subset of rows, as once, few, many or a class of expanded clone.

TRBJ2-7 . 14 . TRBV2 TGTGCCAGCAGTGGCCCGGGCAGCAGGAGGGAGCAGTACTTC CASSGPGSRREQYF
TRBJ2-1 . 17 TRBD1 TRBV4-2 TGTGCCAGCAGCCTCGACCCGGGACAGGGATTCTACAATGAGCAGTTCTTC CASSLDPGQGFYNEQFF
TRBJ1-4 . 16 . TRBV4-3 TGCGCCAGCAGCCAAGAGGGGGGGGATATTGGTGAAAAACTGTTTTTT CASSQEGGDIGEKLFF
TRBJ2-7 . 15 . TRBV6-2/TRBV6-3 TGTGCCAGCAGCTTGCAGGGGGGTAGATCCTACGAGCAGTACTTC CASSLQGGRSYEQYF
TRBJ2-2 . 16 . TRBV5-4 TGTGCCAGCAGCTTTAATATACAGGCGAGCAGAGGGGAGCTGTTTTTT CASSFNIQASRGELFF
TRBJ2-2 . 16 TRBD2 TRBV7-9 TGTGCCAGCAGCACTACTAGCGGGAAGGGCACCGGGGAGCTGTTTTTT CASSTTSGKGTGELFF
TRBJ2-1 . 13 . TRBV24-1 TGTGCCACCAGTGAAGGAGTTCACAATGAGCAGTTCTTC CATSEGVHNEQFF
TRBJ2-7 . 12 . TRBV30 TGTGCCTGGAGTTATGTAGGGGTTGGGCAGTACTTC CAWSYVGVGQYF
TRBJ2-1 . 16 . TRBV11-2 TGTGCCAGCAGCTTAGATGGTGGCTATTCCTACAATGAGCAGTTCTTC CASSLDGGYSYNEQFF
TRBJ2-7 . 15 TRBD1 TRBV19 TGTGCCAGTAGTGGACGAGGACAGGTAGACTACGAGCAGTACTTC CASSGRGQVDYEQYF
TRBJ1-6 . 14 TRBD1 TRBV25-1 TGTGCCAGCAGTAGGGGACAGGGCGGTTCACCCCTCCACTTT CASSRGQGGSPLHF
TRBJ2-3 . 15 . TRBV3-1/TRBV3-2 TGTGCCAGCAGCCAAGAGACTAGTCTCGCAGATACGCAGTATTTT CASSQETSLADTQYF
TRBJ2-7 . 17 . TRBV19 TGTGCCAGTAGTATAGAGGGCCGCGGGACAGCTATCTACGAGCAGTACTTC CASSIEGRGTAIYEQYF
TRBJ2-5 . 17 TRBD1 TRBV5-1 TGCGCCAGCAGCTGGGGACCGGGACAGGCGACACAAGAGACCCAGTACTTC CASSWGPGQATQETQYF
TRBJ2-1 . 14 . TRBV3-1/TRBV3-2 TGTGCCAGCAGCCAAGATCCAGGGGACAATGAGCAGTTCTTC CASSQDPGDNEQFF
TRBJ2-7 few 15 TRBD1 TRBV5-1 TGCGCCAGCAGCCCACAGGGGTCCTTTGCGGGCGAGCAGTACTTC CASSPQGSFAGEQYF
TRBJ2-3 . 16 . TRBV28 TGTGCCAGCAGTTACCGAGAGGGAGACTACACAGATACGCAGTATTTT CASSYREGDYTDTQYF
TRBJ2-5 . 12 . TRBV12-5 TGTGCTAGTGGTTCGTGGGGTGAGACCCAGTACTTC CASGSWGETQYF
TRBJ2-2 . 15 TRBD2 TRBV7-8 TGTGCCAGCAGCCCCAGGACTAGCGGGGCCGGGGAGCTGTTTTTT CASSPRTSGAGELFF
TRBJ2-6 once 17 . TRBV19 TGTGCCAGTAGTATATATGACGGATTCTCTGGGGCCAACGTCCTGACTTTC CASSIYDGFSGANVLTF
TRBJ1-1 . 16 TRBD1 TRBV4-1 TGCGCCAGCAGCCAAGTCAAGGGGACAGACAACACTGAAGCTTTCTTT CASSQVKGTDNTEAFF
TRBJ2-1 . 13 . TRBV20-1 TGCAGTGCTAGTGGAGCGGACTACAATGAGCAGTTCTTC CSASGADYNEQFF
TRBJ1-1 . 13 . TRBV29-1 TGCAGCGTTGCGGGGCAGTCAGGGACTGAAGCTTTCTTT CSVAGQSGTEAFF
TRBJ2-2 . 17 . TRBV9 TGTGCCAGCAGCGTGGAGACTGACGGCCCTAACACCGGGGAGCTGTTTTTT CASSVETDGPNTGELFF
TRBJ1-2 . 14 TRBD1 TRBV2 TGTGCCAGCAGGGGGACAGAAAGAATACGTGGCTACACCTTC CASRGTERIRGYTF
TRBJ2-7 few 17 TRBD2 TRBV4-2 TGTGCCAGCAGCCAAGATCCGAATGCGGGAGAGGCTTACGAGCAGTACTTC CASSQDPNAGEAYEQYF
TRBJ2-2 . 15 . TRBV10-2 TGCGCCAGCAGTGAGTCGATCCAGAACACCGGGGAGCTGTTTTTT CASSESIQNTGELFF
TRBJ2-2 . 12 . TRBV7-3 TGTGCCAGCAGCCCCGGGGGCGGGGAGCTGTTTTTT CASSPGGGELFF
TRBJ1-1 . 12 . TRBV28 TGTGCCAGCAGAGATGGCAACACTGAAGCTTTCTTT CASRDGNTEAFF
TRBJ2-1 . 14 . TRBV9 TGTGCCAGCAGCGTAGGGCCAATTTACAATGAGCAGTTCTTC CASSVGPIYNEQFF
TRBJ2-3 few 18 TRBD2 TRBV20-1 TGCAGTGCTAGTAGCCTAGCGGGGATATGGGCTAGCACAGATACGCAGTATTTT CSASSLAGIWASTDTQYF
TRBJ1-3 once 14 . TRBV18 TGTGCCAGCTCACCTGCAGCAGGGGGAAACACCATATATTTT CASSPAAGGNTIYF
TRBJ2-7 . 13 . TRBV5-1 TGCGCCAGCAGGGCAGGGGTTGGGTACGAGCAGTACTTC CASRAGVGYEQYF
TRBJ1-4 . 14 . TRBV4-1 TGCGCCAGCAGCCAAGCTTCAGGGACGGAAAAACTGTTTTTT CASSQASGTEKLFF
TRBJ2-2 few 15 . TRBV6-5 TGTGCCAGCAGTTCCCCATTCCGGGACACCGGGGAGCTGTTTTTT CASSSPFRDTGELFF
TRBJ2-1 . 15 TRBD2 TRBV19 TGTGCCAGTAGTGCCTCTAGCGGGGGCTACAATGAGCAGTTCTTC CASSASSGGYNEQFF
TRBJ2-3 . 16 TRBD2 TRBV7-9 TGTGCCAGCAGCTCGACTAGCGGATCTCTCACAGATACGCAGTATTTT CASSSTSGSLTDTQYF
TRBJ1-2 . 13 . TRBV3-1/TRBV3-2 TGTGCCAGCGGCGGGACGGCAAAATATGGCTACACCTTC CASGGTAKYGYTF
TRBJ1-1 . 13 . TRBV5-4 TGTGCCAGCAGCTGGGGTCTGGGCACTGAAGCTTTCTTT CASSWGLGTEAFF
TRBJ2-2 once 15 . TRBV6-6 TGTGCCAGCAGTAACACAGGCCGCAACACCGGGGAGCTGTTTTTT CASSNTGRNTGELFF
TRBJ1-1 . 13 . TRBV30 TGTGCCTGGAGTGTCGGGACCACCTCTAGGGCTTTCTTT CAWSVGTTSRAFF
TRBJ1-2 . 14 TRBD1 TRBV25-1 TGTGCCAGCAGTGAATTTGGGACAGGGGGTGGCTACACCTTC CASSEFGTGGGYTF
TRBJ2-5 . 16 . TRBV28 TGTGCCAGCAGTTTTGAAGCAGGCGCTTACCAAGAGACCCAGTACTTC CASSFEAGAYQETQYF
TRBJ2-4 . 16 . TRBV5-8 TGTGCCAGCAGCTCACTTGAAGACAGAGCCAAAAACATTCAGTACTTC CASSSLEDRAKNIQYF
TRBJ1-1 . 15 . TRBV6-5 TGTGCCAGCAGTTACTCCCCACGCACAGGTGCTGAAGCTTTCTTT CASSYSPRTGAEAFF
TRBJ1-1 . 16 . TRBV11-3 TGTGCCAGCAGCCAGATTACAGGGAGGACGGGCACTGAAGCTTTCTTT CASSQITGRTGTEAFF
TRBJ1-1 . 14 . TRBV7-8 TGTGCCAGCAGCTTAGCGGGCCTGGGGACTGAAGCTTTCTTT CASSLAGLGTEAFF
TRBJ2-2 . 14 TRBD1 TRBV27 TGTGCCAATCCGACAGGGGTTGGGTCCGGGGAGCTGTTTTTT CANPTGVGSGELFF
TRBJ2-1 . 16 TRBD2 TRBV9 TGTGCCAGCAGCGTAGTGGGGACTAGCGGGCCAAATGAGCAGTTCTTC CASSVVGTSGPNEQFF
TRBJ1-2 . 13 . TRBV19 TGTGCCAGTAGTACCCGAGCCCCCAGAGGCTACACCTTC CASSTRAPRGYTF
TRBJ2-1 . 13 . TRBV23-1 TGCGCCAGCAGTCAGTGGCTGCACAATGAGCAGTTCTTC CASSQWLHNEQFF
TRBJ1-2 . 15 . TRBV19 TGTGCCAGTAGTACTCAAGCCCACAGCTCCTATGGCTACACCTTC CASSTQAHSSYGYTF
TRBJ2-2 once 11 . TRBV6-5 TGTGCCAGCAGTTCCTCCGGGGAGCTGTTTTTT CASSSSGELFF